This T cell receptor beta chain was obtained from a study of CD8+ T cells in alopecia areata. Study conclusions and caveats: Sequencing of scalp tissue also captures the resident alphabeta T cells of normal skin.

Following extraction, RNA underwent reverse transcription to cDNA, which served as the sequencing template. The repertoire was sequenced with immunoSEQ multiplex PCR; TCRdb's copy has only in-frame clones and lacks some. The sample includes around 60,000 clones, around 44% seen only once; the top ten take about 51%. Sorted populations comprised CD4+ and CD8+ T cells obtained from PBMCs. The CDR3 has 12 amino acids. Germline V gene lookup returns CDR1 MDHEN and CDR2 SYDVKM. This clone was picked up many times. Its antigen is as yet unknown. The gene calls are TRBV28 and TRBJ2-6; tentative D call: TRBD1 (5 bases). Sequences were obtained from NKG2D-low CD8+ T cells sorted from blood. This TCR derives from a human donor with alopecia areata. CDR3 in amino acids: CARRAGANVLTF. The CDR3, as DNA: TGTGCGCGCAGGGCTGGGGCCAACGTCCTGACTTTC.